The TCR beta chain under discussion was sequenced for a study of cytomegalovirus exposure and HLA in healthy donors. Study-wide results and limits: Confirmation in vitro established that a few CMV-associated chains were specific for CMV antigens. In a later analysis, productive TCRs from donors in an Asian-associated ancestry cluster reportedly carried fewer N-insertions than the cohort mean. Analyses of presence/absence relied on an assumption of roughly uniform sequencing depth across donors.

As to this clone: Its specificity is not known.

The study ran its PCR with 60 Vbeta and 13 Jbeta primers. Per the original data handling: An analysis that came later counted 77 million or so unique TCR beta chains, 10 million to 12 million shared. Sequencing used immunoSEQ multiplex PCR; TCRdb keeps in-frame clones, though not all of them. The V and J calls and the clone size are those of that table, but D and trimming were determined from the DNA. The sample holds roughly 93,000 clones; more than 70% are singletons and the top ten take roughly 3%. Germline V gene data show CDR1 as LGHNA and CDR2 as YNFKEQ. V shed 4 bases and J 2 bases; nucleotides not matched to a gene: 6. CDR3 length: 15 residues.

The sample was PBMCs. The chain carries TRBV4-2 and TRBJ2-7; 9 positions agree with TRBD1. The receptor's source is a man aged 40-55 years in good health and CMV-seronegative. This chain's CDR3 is CASSPGTGSPYEQYF. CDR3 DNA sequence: TGTGCCAGCAGCCCAGGGACAGGGAGTCCCTACGAGCAGTACTTC.